This T cell receptor beta chain comes out of a study of blood T cell repertoires in COVID-19. Assay used: immunoSEQ multiplex PCR; TCRdb lists only in-frame clones, some missing. This sample has about 91,000 clones, with approximately 86% found just once. The ends were cut back, 2 bases at V and 4 bases at J, with 6 bases in the middle. Germline V gene lookup returns CDR1 MNHEY and CDR2 SVGAGI. This CDR3 has 13 amino acids. This TCR derives from a woman in her 70s with acute or convalescent COVID-19. The V call is TRBV6-5, the J call TRBJ1-5; D is ambiguous. The sequenced sample was peripheral blood. The DNA for the CDR3 is TGTGCCAGCAGTTACGAGATAAATCAGCCCCAGCATTTT. Amino acid sequence: CASSYEINQPQHF.